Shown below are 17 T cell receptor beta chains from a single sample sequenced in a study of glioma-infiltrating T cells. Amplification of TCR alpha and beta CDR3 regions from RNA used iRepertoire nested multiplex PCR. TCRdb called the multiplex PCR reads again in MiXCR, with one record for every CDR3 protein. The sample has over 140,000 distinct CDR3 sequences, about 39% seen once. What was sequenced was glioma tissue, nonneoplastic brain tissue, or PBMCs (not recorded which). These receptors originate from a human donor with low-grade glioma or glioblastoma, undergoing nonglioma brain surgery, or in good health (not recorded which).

For the CDR3, the DNA is TGTGCCAGCAGTGTCGAGAAATTAGCGTCGAACACCGGGGAGCTGTTTTTT. Translating it yields CASSVEKLASNTGELFF. V is TRBV12-3 or TRBV12-4 and J is TRBJ2-2; the D gene is possibly TRBD2 (5 bases). The V gene lost 5 bases and the J gene lost 0 bases, with 16 bases spanning the gap. CDR3 length: 17 residues.

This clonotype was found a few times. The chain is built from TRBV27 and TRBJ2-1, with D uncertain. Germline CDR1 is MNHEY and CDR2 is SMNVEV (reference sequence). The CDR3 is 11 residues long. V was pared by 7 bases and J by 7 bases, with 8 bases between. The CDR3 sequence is CASKGINEQFF. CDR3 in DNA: TGTGCCAGCAAGGGTATAAATGAGCAGTTCTTC.

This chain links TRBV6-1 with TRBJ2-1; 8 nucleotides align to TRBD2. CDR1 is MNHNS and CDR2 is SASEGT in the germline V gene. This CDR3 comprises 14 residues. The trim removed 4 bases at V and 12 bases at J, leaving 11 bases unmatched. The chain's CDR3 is CASSGGLGLGRQFF. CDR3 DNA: TGTGCCAGCAGTGGGGGACTAGGACTTGGGAGGCAGTTCTTC.

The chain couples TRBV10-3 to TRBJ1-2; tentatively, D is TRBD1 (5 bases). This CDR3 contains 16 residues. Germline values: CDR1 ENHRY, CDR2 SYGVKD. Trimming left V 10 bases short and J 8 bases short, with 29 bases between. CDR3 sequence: CASGSLDTWVRDGYTF. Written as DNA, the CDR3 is TGTGCCAGCGGATCCTTGGATACCTGGGTTCGGGACGGCTACACCTTC.

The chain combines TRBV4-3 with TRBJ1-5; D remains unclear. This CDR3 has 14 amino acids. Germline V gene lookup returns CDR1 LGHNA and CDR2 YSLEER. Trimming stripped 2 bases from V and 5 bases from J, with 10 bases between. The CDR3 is CASSQNQLDQPQHF. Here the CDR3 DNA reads TGCGCCAGCAGCCAAAATCAACTGGATCAGCCCCAGCATTTT.

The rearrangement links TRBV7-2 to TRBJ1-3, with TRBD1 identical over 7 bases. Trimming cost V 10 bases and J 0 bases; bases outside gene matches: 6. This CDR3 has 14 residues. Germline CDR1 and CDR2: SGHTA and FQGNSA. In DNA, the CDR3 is TGTGCCACCTCGAGGGGGCTCTCTGGAAACACCATATATTTT. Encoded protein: CATSRGLSGNTIYF. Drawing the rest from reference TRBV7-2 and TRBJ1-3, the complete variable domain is GAGVSQSPSNKVTEKGKDVELRCDPISGHTALYWYRQSLGQGLEFLIYFQGNSAPDKSGLPSDRFSAERTGGSVSTLTIQRTQQEDSAVYLCATSRGLSGNTIYFGEGSWLTVV.

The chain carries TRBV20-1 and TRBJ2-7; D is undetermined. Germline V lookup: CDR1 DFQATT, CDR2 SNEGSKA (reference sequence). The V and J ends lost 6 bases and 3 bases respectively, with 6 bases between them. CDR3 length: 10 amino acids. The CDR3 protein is CSAVVYEQYF. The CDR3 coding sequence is TGCAGTGCCGTTGTCTACGAGCAGTACTTC.

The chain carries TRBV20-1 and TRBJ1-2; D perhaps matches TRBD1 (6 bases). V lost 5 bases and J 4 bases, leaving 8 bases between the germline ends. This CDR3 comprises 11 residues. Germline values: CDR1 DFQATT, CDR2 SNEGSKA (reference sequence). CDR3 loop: CSAGQFYGYTF. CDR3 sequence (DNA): TGCAGTGCTGGACAGTTCTATGGCTACACCTTC.

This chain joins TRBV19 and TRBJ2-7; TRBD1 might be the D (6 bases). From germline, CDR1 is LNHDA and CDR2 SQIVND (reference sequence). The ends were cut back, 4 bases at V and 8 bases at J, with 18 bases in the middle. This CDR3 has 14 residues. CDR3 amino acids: CASSRRWGQYKQYF. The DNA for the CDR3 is TGTGCCAGTAGTAGGCGGTGGGGGCAATACAAGCAGTACTTC.

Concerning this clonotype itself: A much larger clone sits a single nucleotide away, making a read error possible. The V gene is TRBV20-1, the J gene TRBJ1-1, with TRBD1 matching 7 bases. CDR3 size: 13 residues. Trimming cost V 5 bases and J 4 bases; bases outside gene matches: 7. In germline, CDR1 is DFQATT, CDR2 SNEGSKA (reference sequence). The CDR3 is CSASTGLSTEAFF. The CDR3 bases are TGCAGTGCTTCGACAGGGCTGAGCACTGAAGCTTTCTTT.

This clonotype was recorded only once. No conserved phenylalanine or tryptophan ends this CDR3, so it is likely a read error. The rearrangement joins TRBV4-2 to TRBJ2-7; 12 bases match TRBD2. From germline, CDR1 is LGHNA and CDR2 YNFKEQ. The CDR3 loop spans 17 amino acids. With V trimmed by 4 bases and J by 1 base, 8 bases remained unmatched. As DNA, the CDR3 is TGTGCCAGCAGCCGAGAACTAGCGGGGGGAACATCCTACGAGCAGTACCTC. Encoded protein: CASSRELAGGTSYEQYL.

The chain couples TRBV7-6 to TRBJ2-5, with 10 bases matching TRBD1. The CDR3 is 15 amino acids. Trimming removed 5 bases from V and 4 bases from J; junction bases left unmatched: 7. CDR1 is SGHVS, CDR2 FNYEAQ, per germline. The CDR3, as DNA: TGTGCCAGCAGCCCAGGACAGGGGGTTGGAGAGACCCAGTACTTC. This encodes CASSPGQGVGETQYF.

Written as DNA, the CDR3 is TGTGCCAGCAGCTTAGGAGCGGAGAACGAGCAGTACTTC. This sequence encodes CASSLGAENEQYF. The rearrangement links TRBV7-6 to TRBJ2-7, with D possibly TRBD2 on 5 matching bases. The germline V gene has CDR1 SGHVS and CDR2 FNYEAQ. The CDR3 has 13 amino acids. Trimming removed 1 base from V and 5 bases from J, with 9 bases in between.

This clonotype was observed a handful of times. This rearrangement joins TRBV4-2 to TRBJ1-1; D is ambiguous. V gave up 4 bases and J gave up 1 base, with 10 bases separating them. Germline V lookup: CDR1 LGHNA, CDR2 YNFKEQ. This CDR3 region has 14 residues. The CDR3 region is CASSRGLANTEAFF. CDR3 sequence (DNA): TGTGCCAGCAGCCGGGGTCTGGCGAACACTGAAGCTTTCTTT.

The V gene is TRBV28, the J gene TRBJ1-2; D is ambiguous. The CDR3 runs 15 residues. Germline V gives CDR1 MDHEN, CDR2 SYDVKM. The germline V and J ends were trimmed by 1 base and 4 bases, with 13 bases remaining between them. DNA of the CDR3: TGTGCCAGCAGTTTATACCTTACAGATTTCTATGGCTACACCTTC. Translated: CASSLYLTDFYGYTF.

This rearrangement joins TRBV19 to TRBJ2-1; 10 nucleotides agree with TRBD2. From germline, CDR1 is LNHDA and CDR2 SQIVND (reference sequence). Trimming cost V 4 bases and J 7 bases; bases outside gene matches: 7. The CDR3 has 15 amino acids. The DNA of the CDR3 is TGTGCCAGTAGTAAGAGCGGGAGGGCCGCAAATGAGCAGTTCTTC. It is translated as CASSKSGRAANEQFF.

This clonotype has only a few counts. The CDR3 spells CASSFSGSEQYF. Written as DNA, the CDR3 is TGTGCCAGCAGCTTTAGCGGGAGTGAGCAGTATTTT. The chain combines TRBV7-2 with TRBJ2-3, with 9 bases identical to TRBD2. Germline V gene data show CDR1 as SGHTA and CDR2 as FQGNSA. This CDR3 comprises 12 residues. Trimming at V came to 3 bases and at J to 11 bases, leaving 3 bases not matched to a gene.